This TCR beta chain was sequenced during a study of cytotoxic CD8 clonotypes in ibrutinib-treated CLL. Sequencing was performed with immunoSEQ multiplex PCR; in TCRdb, only in-frame clones are kept and a portion is missing. The table includes approximately 300,000 clones, roughly 85% detected once. Looked up from germline, CDR1 is SEHNR and CDR2 is FQNEAQ (reference sequence). Trimming pared 5 bases from V and 5 bases from J, leaving 8 bases between. The CDR3 contains 12 residues. Concerning this clone: What it recognizes is unknown.

Study-level findings and limits: Public clonotypes were seen rarely and were contracted or stable on treatment.

The sequence was obtained from a human donor with chronic lymphocytic leukemia. Sequenced material: PBMCs, taken before ibrutinib treatment. The J gene is TRBJ2-3, the V gene TRBV7-9, with TRBD2 as a possible D gene (5 bases). CDR3 in DNA: TGTGCCAGCAGCCAACTAGGAGATACGCAGTATTTT. This sequence encodes CASSQLGDTQYF.